This TCR beta chain originates from a study of CD8 T cells in ankylosing spondylitis. Broader study findings: Reportedly, matched ankylosing spondylitis synovial fluid was significantly enriched for disease-linked clones. Ankylosing spondylitis blood seemed to carry a telltale TCR beta motif made of seven or eight highly homologous variants.

This clonotype has just a few counts. Its antigen is not known. The V and J ends lost 3 bases and 5 bases respectively, with 7 bases between them. The length of the CDR3 is 13 residues. Generation of TCR beta libraries employed quantitative 5'-RACE incorporating molecular barcodes. MiXCR, run by TCRdb on the 5' RACE reads, gives a single entry per CDR3 protein. The sample records a few hundred thousand distinct CDR3 sequences, roughly 20% being singletons. This chain joins TRBV12-3 or TRBV12-4 and TRBJ2-2; D possibly corresponds to TRBD1 (6 bases). The source of this sequence is a female donor with ankylosing spondylitis or in good health (not recorded which). Sequenced input: blood, either unsorted or a sorted T cell fraction (not recorded which). CDR3 in amino acids: CASSFQGTGELFF. The DNA of the CDR3 is TGTGCCAGCAGTTTTCAGGGGACCGGGGAGCTGTTTTTT.